This T cell receptor beta chain was sequenced during a study of metastatic and nonmetastatic thyroid tumors. As for the study in general: Both malignant and benign thyroid patients supplied peripheral blood and tumor or nodule tissue samples, across which the repertoires of these patients were then compared. Study observations and caveats: In both blood and tumor samples, TCR beta diversity was reported significantly higher for malignant than benign nodules.

The CDR3 loop spans 14 amino acids. The trim removed 6 bases at V and 7 bases at J, leaving 5 bases unmatched. In the authors' workflow: The study took CDR3 differences across clinicopathological groups and made a distant-metastasis classifier for papillary thyroid cancer from them. Using MiXCR, TCRdb re-called clones from the PCR reads. These V and J calls originate from TCRdb's pipeline instead of the authors' own analysis. The data hold some 19,000 clones, with about a quarter observed a single time. Thyroid surgery was performed in patients who had received no treatment beforehand. This clone turned up a few times. Its cognate antigen is unknown.

Specimen: tumor tissue. This chain joins TRBV12-3 or TRBV12-4 and TRBJ2-2; 10 positions match TRBD1. The TCR comes from a female donor with papillary thyroid cancer or a benign thyroid nodule (not recorded which). Some clones in this sample may be carry-over from other donors' samples. The CDR3 DNA is TGTGCCAGCAGATACCGGACAGGGGGCGGGGAGCTGTTTTTT. Its protein product is CASRYRTGGGELFF.